These T cell receptor beta chains were read from a single sample in a study of prognosis after radiotherapy for stage I lung cancer. TCRdb analysed the multiplex PCR reads with MiXCR anew, one entry per CDR3 protein. The sample has roughly 26,000 distinct CDR3 sequences, 30% seen once. The starting material was PBMCs, obtained before or after stereotactic body radiation therapy (not recorded which). The receptors here all came from a donor aged 50 or older with non-small cell lung cancer. The CDR3 runs from the conserved cysteine through the conserved F or W. A D gene is named only where the DNA matches it firmly. Expanded clones are given a class, and other clones once, few, many or no size at all.

j_gene | v_gene | len | d_gene | abundance | CDR3aa | CDR3nt
TRBJ1-2 | TRBV6-2/TRBV6-3 | 14 | . | . | CASSEGVGLRGYTF | TGTGCCAGCAGTGAAGGGGTCGGTCTGCGTGGCTACACCTTC
TRBJ1-2 | TRBV11-1 | 14 | . | . | CASSGLGRDYGYTF | TGTGCCAGCAGCGGCTTGGGGAGGGACTATGGCTACACCTTC
TRBJ2-7 | TRBV2 | 17 | TRBD2 | . | CASSFRTSGSSASEQYF | TGTGCCAGCAGCTTCCGGACTAGCGGGAGTTCTGCTAGCGAGCAGTACTTC
TRBJ2-2 | TRBV6-5 | 15 | TRBD2 | . | CASSYEREWTEELFF | TGTGCCAGCAGTTATGAGCGGGAGTGGACCGAGGAGCTGTTTTTT
TRBJ1-2 | TRBV30 | 15 | . | many | CAWSVDKAGNYGYTF | TGTGCCTGGAGTGTGGACAAGGCAGGGAACTATGGCTACACCTTC
TRBJ1-5 | TRBV4-1 | 14 | . | few | CASSQVVGGQPQHF | TGCGCCAGCAGCCAAGTGGTCGGCGGCCAGCCCCAGCATTTT
TRBJ2-1 | TRBV19 | 15 | . | many | CASSIDSRSYNEQFF | TGTGCCAGTAGTATAGACAGTCGCTCCTACAATGAGCAGTTCTTC
TRBJ2-1 | TRBV7-9 | 19 | TRBD2 | many | CASSLVPSGGSHLGNEQFF | TGTGCCAGCAGCTTAGTACCTAGCGGGGGGTCCCATCTAGGTAATGAGCAGTTCTTC
TRBJ2-3 | TRBV6-2/TRBV6-3 | 19 | TRBD2 | . | CASTRGAGEGFVSTDTQYF | TGTGCCAGCACGCGGGGAGCGGGAGAGGGGTTTGTTAGCACAGATACGCAGTATTTT
TRBJ1-5 | TRBV7-3 | 13 | . | many | CASSLSRNQPQHF | TGTGCCAGCAGCTTATCCAGGAATCAGCCCCAGCATTTT
TRBJ1-2 | TRBV6-1 | 10 | . | . | CASVDNGYTF | TGTGCCAGCGTGGATAACGGCTACACCTTC
TRBJ2-7 | TRBV28 | 13 | . | many | CASSLSSVYEQYF | TGTGCCAGCAGTTTATCATCTGTCTACGAGCAGTACTTC
TRBJ2-7 | TRBV6-5 | 13 | . | many | CASSYRQGYEQYF | TGTGCCAGCAGTTATCGGCAGGGTTACGAGCAGTACTTC
TRBJ2-1 | TRBV6-1 | 17 | TRBD2 | medium-sized | CASTKVFSGDNYNEQFF | TGTGCCAGCACAAAAGTCTTTAGCGGGGACAACTACAATGAGCAGTTCTTC
TRBJ2-2 | TRBV19 | 16 | TRBD1 | many | CASSILWTGDSGELFF | TGTGCCAGTAGTATATTGTGGACAGGGGATTCCGGGGAGCTGTTTTTT
TRBJ1-1 | TRBV9 | 16 | TRBD1 | many | CASSVATPGQVTEAFF | TGTGCCAGCAGCGTAGCTACACCGGGACAGGTCACTGAAGCTTTCTTT
TRBJ2-1 | TRBV24-1 | 14 | . | many | CATSPPRANNEQFF | TGTGCCACCAGTCCCCCCAGGGCGAACAATGAGCAGTTCTTC
TRBJ2-3 | TRBV28 | 13 | . | medium-sized | CASRRAGQITQYF | TGTGCCAGCCGAAGGGCAGGACAGATAACGCAGTATTTT
TRBJ2-6 | TRBV6-5 | 16 | . | many | CASSYGHLSGANVLTF | TGTGCCAGCAGTTACGGGCATCTCTCTGGGGCCAACGTCCTGACTTTC
TRBJ2-5 | TRBV27 | 14 | . | many | CASSFAGAVKTQYF | TGTGCCAGCAGTTTCGCGGGGGCGGTTAAGACCCAGTACTTC
TRBJ2-5 | TRBV5-1 | 14 | TRBD2 | many | CASSWGLAQETQYF | TGCGCCAGCAGCTGGGGACTAGCCCAAGAGACCCAGTACTTC
TRBJ2-3 | TRBV18 | 13 | . | many | CASSTGSTDTQYF | TGTGCCAGCTCTACCGGGTCCACAGATACGCAGTATTTT
TRBJ1-3 | TRBV5-1 | 15 | . | many | CASSLARGTGNTIYF | TGCGCCAGCAGCTTGGCCAGGGGAACAGGAAACACCATATATTTT
TRBJ2-2 | TRBV5-6 | 16 | TRBD1 | many | CASSLRQGAISGELFF | TGTGCCAGCAGCCTGAGACAGGGGGCAATCTCCGGGGAGCTGTTTTTT
TRBJ1-1 | TRBV5-5 | 14 | . | . | CASSVFIGDTEAFF | TGTGCCAGCAGCGTCTTTATTGGCGACACTGAAGCTTTCTTT
TRBJ2-1 | TRBV11-2 | 15 | . | few | CASSLEMRSYNEQFF | TGTGCCAGCAGCTTAGAGATGCGCTCCTACAATGAGCAGTTCTTC
TRBJ1-6 | TRBV10-3 | 14 | . | many | CAISDGRGLSPLHF | TGTGCCATCAGTGACGGCAGGGGTCTATCACCCCTCCACTTT
TRBJ2-7 | TRBV3-1 | 17 | TRBD2 | many | CASSHLALAGNSYEQYF | TGTGCCAGCAGCCACTTGGCCCTAGCGGGTAACTCCTACGAGCAGTACTTC
TRBJ2-5 | TRBV27 | 12 | . | many | CASSTTGQTQYF | TGTGCCAGCAGTACGACTGGGCAGACCCAGTACTTC
TRBJ2-3 | TRBV7-2 | 11 | . | many | CASSPQNTQYF | TGTGCCAGCAGCCCCCAAAATACGCAGTATTTT
TRBJ1-2 | TRBV6-2/TRBV6-3 | 14 | . | . | CASSETGFGAGYTF | TGTGCCAGCAGCGAAACAGGTTTTGGGGCTGGCTACACCTTC
TRBJ1-5 | TRBV3-1 | 14 | . | . | CASSGRYSNQPQHF | TGTGCCAGCAGTGGGAGATATAGCAATCAGCCCCAGCATTTT
TRBJ1-2 | TRBV4-2 | 15 | TRBD1 | many | CASSQDTGEGYGYTF | TGTGCCAGCAGCCAAGACACAGGGGAGGGCTATGGCTACACCTTC
TRBJ2-3 | TRBV7-9 | 14 | TRBD1 | many | CASSSDGQGAGEYF | TGTGCCAGCAGTTCCGATGGACAGGGGGCGGGGGAGTATTTT
TRBJ2-7 | TRBV20-1 | 13 | TRBD1 | many | CSARTGNTYEQYF | TGCAGTGCTAGGACAGGGAATACCTACGAGCAGTACTTC
TRBJ1-2 | TRBV3-1 | 16 | TRBD1 | many | CASSQLSRGDNYGYTF | TGTGCCAGCAGCCAATTATCCAGGGGGGATAACTATGGCTACACCTTC
TRBJ2-3 | TRBV9 | 15 | TRBD2 | many | CASSVATSNADTQYF | TGTGCCAGCAGCGTGGCGACTAGCAACGCAGATACGCAGTATTTT
TRBJ1-2 | TRBV5-1 | 16 | TRBD1 | medium-sized | CASRPSGGARDWGYTF | TGCGCCAGCAGGCCATCAGGGGGCGCAAGGGACTGGGGCTACACCTTC
TRBJ2-1 | TRBV3-1 | 15 | TRBD2 | many | CASSQGLAGAGEQFF | TGTGCCAGCAGCCAGGGACTAGCGGGAGCAGGGGAGCAGTTCTTC
TRBJ2-1 | TRBV19 | 14 | TRBD2 | many | CASSLGLAGLEQFF | TGTGCCAGTAGCCTGGGACTAGCGGGCCTCGAGCAGTTCTTC
TRBJ1-5 | TRBV6-1 | 15 | . | many | CASSEGLGLNQPQHF | TGTGCCAGCAGTGAAGGTTTAGGTTTAAATCAGCCCCAGCATTTT
TRBJ2-1 | TRBV11-2 | 15 | TRBD2 | medium-sized | CASSLGLAGVFEQFF | TGTGCCAGCAGCTTAGGTCTAGCGGGGGTCTTTGAGCAGTTCTTC
TRBJ2-3 | TRBV6-2/TRBV6-3 | 15 | TRBD2 | medium-sized | CASSYTTSGTDTQYF | TGTGCCAGCAGTTACACGACTAGCGGCACAGATACGCAGTATTTT
TRBJ2-3 | TRBV20-1 | 14 | . | many | CSARDPLSTDTQYF | TGCAGTGCTAGGGACCCTTTAAGCACAGATACGCAGTATTTT
TRBJ2-1 | TRBV6-4 | 14 | . | many | CASSEGGGRNEQFF | TGTGCCAGCAGTGAAGGGGGGGGTCGAAATGAGCAGTTCTTC
TRBJ2-2 | TRBV11-2 | 16 | . | . | CASSLPFPRATGELFF | TGTGCCAGCAGCTTACCCTTTCCCAGGGCCACCGGGGAGCTGTTTTTT
TRBJ2-7 | TRBV6-1 | 15 | TRBD1 | . | CSISPGGYASYEQYF | TGTTCCATCAGCCCAGGGGGATACGCGTCCTACGAGCAGTACTTC
TRBJ2-5 | TRBV24-1 | 11 | . | many | CATRFGETQYF | TGTGCCACCCGGTTTGGGGAGACCCAGTACTTC
TRBJ2-3 | TRBV12-3/TRBV12-4 | 15 | . | many | CASSEWGGRRDTQYF | TGTGCCAGCAGTGAGTGGGGGGGGCGAAGGGATACGCAGTATTTT
TRBJ1-5 | TRBV27 | 16 | TRBD1 | many | CASSSTQGGSNQPQHF | TGTGCCAGCAGTTCAACACAGGGGGGAAGCAATCAGCCCCAGCATTTT
TRBJ2-7 | TRBV5-4 | 13 | . | many | CASSFTGPYEQYF | TGTGCCAGCAGCTTTACTGGCCCCTACGAGCAGTACTTC
TRBJ2-5 | TRBV19 | 16 | . | many | CASSIRQRRYQETQYF | TGTGCCAGTAGTATACGACAGCGGCGGTACCAAGAGACCCAGTACTTC
TRBJ1-5 | TRBV10-2 | 14 | . | . | CASSGLDRNQTQHF | TGCGCCAGCAGTGGGTTGGACAGAAATCAGACCCAGCATTTT